This T cell receptor (beta chain) derives from a study of blood T cell repertoires in COVID-19. The authors' processing: Reference gene primer amplification gave nucleated cell count estimates. Method: immunoSEQ multiplex PCR; TCRdb's copy keeps in-frame clones and lacks some. V, J and clone size are those of that table, while D and trimming were read from the DNA. The table lists some 200,000 clones, around 84% of them singletons. The CDR3 spans 18 residues. V was trimmed by 2 bases and J by 2 bases, leaving 22 bases between them. Germline loops: CDR1 SGHKS, CDR2 YYEKEE (reference sequence). Seattle's enrolled individuals joined amid active infection and were then monitored longitudinally.

Sequenced: peripheral blood. The rearrangement uses TRBV5-5 and TRBJ1-1; D not certain. This TCR came from a woman aged 80 or older with COVID-19, enrolled during active disease. The CDR3 loop is CASSFGHPGTRVNTEAFF. The CDR3 bases are TGTGCCAGCAGCTTTGGTCATCCGGGAACACGAGTCAACACTGAAGCTTTCTTT.